Shown below are 21 T cell receptor beta chains from a single sample sequenced in a study of cytomegalovirus exposure and HLA in healthy donors. 60 Vbeta and 13 Jbeta primers were used in PCR. Measured with immunoSEQ multiplex PCR; TCRdb has only the in-frame clones, and not every one. The profile shows some 120,000 clones, more than 65% of them singletons. Sequencing was done on a sample of PBMCs. The receptors shown here come from a man in his forties in good health and CMV-seropositive.

As to this clone: Since the CDR3 does not end with the conserved phenylalanine or tryptophan, this likely comes from a read error. The gene calls are TRBV2 and TRBJ2-4; no clear D gene. Germline lookup yields CDR1 SNHLY and CDR2 FYNNEI. This CDR3 is built from 15 residues. Trimming left V 3 bases short and J 6 bases short, with 15 bases between. The CDR3 spells CASSDVLVSLNIQYL. The CDR3 DNA sequence: TGTGCCAGCAGTGACGTCCTAGTCTCCCTAAACATTCAGTACCTC.

This clone has only a few counts. CDR3 bases: TGTGCCAGCAGCCCCGAGCGGACAGGGGAGGGTTTTTGGGGCTACACCTTC. It encodes CASSPERTGEGFWGYTF. The genes are TRBV4-2 and TRBJ1-2, with TRBD1 matching 9 bases. The CDR3 is 17 residues long. The V gene end was trimmed by 4 bases and the J gene end by 8 bases; junction bases not matched to a gene: 17. Germline V gene data show CDR1 as LGHNA and CDR2 as YNFKEQ.

The gene calls are TRBV2 and TRBJ2-3; D is ambiguous. V dropped 6 bases and J dropped 8 bases, with 6 bases sitting between them. The CDR3 consists of 10 residues. Per the germline V gene, CDR1 is SNHLY and CDR2 is FYNNEI. CDR3 DNA sequence: TGTGCCAGCAGGGTCAGTACGCAGTATTTT. Translating gives CASRVSTQYF.

This rearrangement joins TRBV6-1 to TRBJ2-2; D is uncertain. Germline V gene sequence: CDR1 MNHNS, CDR2 SASEGT. This CDR3 is 15 amino acids long. The V end was cut by 3 bases, the J end by 1 base, with 9 bases between. CDR3 loop: CASSERLENTGELFF. CDR3 bases: TGTGCCAGCAGTGAGAGGTTAGAGAACACCGGGGAGCTGTTTTTT.

V and J are TRBV10-3 and TRBJ2-1, with 12 bases identical to TRBD2. V lost 10 bases to trimming and J lost 10 bases; unmatched junction nucleotides: 14. The V gene's germline CDR1 is ENHRY and CDR2 SYGVKD. This CDR3 has 15 amino acids. The CDR3 protein is CATQTSGGPGEEQFF. CDR3 sequence (DNA): TGTGCCACGCAGACTAGCGGGGGCCCGGGGGAGGAGCAGTTCTTC.

The rearrangement uses TRBV4-2 and TRBJ2-7; D call uncertain. Germline V gene sequence: CDR1 LGHNA, CDR2 YNFKEQ. Trimming pared 1 base from V and 0 bases from J, leaving 7 bases between. CDR3 length: 14 amino acids. Here the CDR3 DNA reads TGTGCCAGCAGCCAAGTTGAGAGCTCCTACGAGCAGTACTTC. Protein: CASSQVESSYEQYF.

This sequence joins TRBV4-3 and TRBJ1-1, with D possibly being TRBD1 (5 bases). This CDR3 has 14 residues. Trimming removed 0 bases at V and 1 base at J, with 6 bases between. Germline lookup yields CDR1 LGHNA and CDR2 YSLEER. DNA of the CDR3: TGCGCCAGCAGCCAAGATACAGGGAACACTGAAGCTTTCTTT. This codes for CASSQDTGNTEAFF.

In its sample, this clone was seen once. This rearrangement joins TRBV5-1 to TRBJ2-3, with 8 bases identical to TRBD1. This CDR3 is built from 15 residues. Germline V gene sequence: CDR1 SGHRS, CDR2 YFSETQ. V lost 4 bases and J lost 2; bases outside the gene matches: 6. CDR3 nucleotide sequence: TGCGCCAGCAGCCAGGGACAGGTACTCACAGATACGCAGTATTTT. It is translated as CASSQGQVLTDTQYF. Full variable domain (outside the CDR3, taken from reference TRBV5-1 and TRBJ2-3): KAGVTQTPRYLIKTRGQQVTLSCSPISGHRSVSWYQQTPGQGLQFLFEYFSETQRNKGNFPGRFSGRQFSNSRSEMNVSTLELGDSALYLCASSQGQVLTDTQYFGPGTRLTVL.

This rearrangement joins TRBV12-5 to TRBJ1-2; 7 nucleotides agree with TRBD1. The V and J ends lost 5 bases and 4 bases, in that order; junction bases with no gene match: 7. Germline CDR1 is LGHNT and CDR2 is FRNRAP. CDR3 size: 14 residues. CDR3 loop: CASGQGEFVYGYTF. CDR3 DNA: TGTGCTAGTGGTCAGGGGGAATTTGTCTATGGCTACACCTTC. Supplemented by reference TRBV12-5 and TRBJ1-2, the full variable domain reads DARVTQTPRHKVTEMGQEVTMRCQPILGHNTVFWYRQTMMQGLELLAYFRNRAPLDDSGMPKDRFSAEMPDATLATLKIQPSEPRDSAVYFCASGQGEFVYGYTFGSGTRLTVV.

The CDR3: CASSLIVNTEAFF. The CDR3 bases are TGTGCCAGCAGCTTAATAGTGAACACTGAAGCTTTCTTT. The rearrangement uses TRBV11-1 and TRBJ1-1; D gene ambiguous. Trimming removed 2 bases at V and 0 bases at J, with 4 bases between. The germline V gene encodes CDR1 SGHAT and CDR2 FQDESV (reference sequence). This CDR3 has 13 amino acids.

The V and J genes are TRBV7-2 and TRBJ1-1; the D gene is possibly TRBD1 (5 bases). Per germline, CDR1 SGHTA and CDR2 FQGNSA. The CDR3 is 15 amino acids. Trimming shortened V by 0 bases and J by 7 bases, and 15 bases separated the two germline ends. CDR3 loop: CASSLATPRVGEAFF. The CDR3 DNA reads as TGTGCCAGCAGCTTAGCGACTCCCAGGGTGGGTGAAGCTTTCTTT.

The chain carries TRBV28 and TRBJ1-5; 9 nucleotides match TRBD1. Germline lookup yields CDR1 MDHEN and CDR2 SYDVKM. V dropped 6 bases and J dropped 10; count of bases not matched to a gene: 7. The CDR3 is 13 residues long. CDR3 nucleotides: TGTGCCAGCAGCCTCGGGACAGGGAGCCCCCAGCATTTT. This translates into CASSLGTGSPQHF. Looking up the rest from reference TRBV28 and TRBJ1-5 gives the full variable domain: DVKVTQSSRYLVKRTGEKVFLECVQDMDHENMFWYRQDPGLGLRLIYFSYDVKMKEKGDIPEGYSVSREKKERFSLILESASTNQTSMYLCASSLGTGSPQHFGDGTRLSIL.

This chain connects TRBV4-1 to TRBJ1-6; possible D gene TRBD1, 5 bases. Trimming left V 1 base short and J 0 bases short, with 7 bases between. Germline V gene data show CDR1 as MGHRA and CDR2 as YSYEKL. The CDR3 has 16 amino acids. CDR3 amino acids: CASSQADSSYNSPLHF. The DNA of the CDR3 is TGCGCCAGCAGCCAAGCTGACAGCTCCTATAATTCACCCCTCCACTTT.

V gene TRBV9 combines with J gene TRBJ1-6, with no clear D. Germline lookup yields CDR1 SGDLS and CDR2 YYNGEE. Between the trimmed V and J ends, which lost 0 bases and 10 bases, there was a span of 11 bases. The CDR3 consists of 14 residues. CDR3 protein: CASSVAVRGSPLHF. CDR3 nucleotides: TGTGCCAGCAGCGTAGCTGTTCGCGGATCACCCCTCCACTTT.

The J gene is TRBJ1-2, the V gene TRBV6-6; 11 bases map to TRBD1. The CDR3 runs to 14 residues. J was trimmed by 5 bases and V by 6 bases; bases with no gene match: 5. Germline CDR1 is MNHNY and CDR2 is SVGAGI (reference sequence). The CDR3 loop is CASSLDRGHYGYTF. As DNA, the CDR3 is TGTGCCAGCAGCCTGGACAGGGGGCATTATGGCTACACCTTC.

The gene calls are TRBV5-4 and TRBJ1-1; D gene unclear. This CDR3 has 12 residues. V was trimmed by 5 bases and J by 1 base, leaving 6 bases between them. Germline V CDR1 and CDR2: SGHNT, YYREEE (reference sequence). The CDR3 DNA reads TGTGCCAGCAGGGGGAGGAACACTGAAGCTTTCTTT. It encodes CASRGRNTEAFF.

This clone was counted a few times. This chain connects TRBV5-6 to TRBJ2-3; 15 positions match TRBD2. Per germline, CDR1 SGHDT and CDR2 YYEEEE. The CDR3 runs 19 residues. The trim removed 0 bases at V and 0 bases at J, leaving 5 bases unmatched. CDR3 in DNA: TGTGCCAGCAGCTTGGTAGGACTAGCGGGGGGGCGGAGCACAGATACGCAGTATTTT. It codes for CASSLVGLAGGRSTDTQYF.

The rearrangement uses TRBV9 and TRBJ2-3; 13 bases map to TRBD2. The CDR3 totals 19 residues. The V gene end was trimmed by 0 bases and the J gene end by 5 bases; junction bases not matched to a gene: 12. The germline CDR1 and CDR2 sequences are SGDLS and YYNGEE. The CDR3 DNA follows: TGTGCCAGCAGCGTAGAGGGACTAGCGGGAATCACCTCGGGAGATACGCAGTATTTT. Amino acid sequence: CASSVEGLAGITSGDTQYF.

This clone is medium-sized (0.01 to 0.1%) within its sample. V and J are TRBV25-1 and TRBJ2-7, with 8 bases that match TRBD2. Germline CDR1 MGHDK, CDR2 SYGVNS. V lost 5 bases and J lost 0; bases outside the gene matches: 9. This CDR3 contains 16 residues. CDR3 DNA sequence: TGTGCCAGCAGTACCCCGGGACTAGTTACCTCCTACGAGCAGTACTTC. Translation: CASSTPGLVTSYEQYF.

This clone was seen a few times. The chain carries TRBV11-2 and TRBJ2-7, with TRBD1 identical over 9 bases. The ends lost 5 bases at V and 3 bases at J; junction bases unmatched: 5. There are 14 residues in the CDR3. Germline V lookup: CDR1 SGHAT, CDR2 FQNNGV. In nucleotides, the CDR3 is TGTGCCAGCAGCGCGGGACAGGGCTTCTACGAGCAGTACTTC. It specifies CASSAGQGFYEQYF.

The gene calls are TRBV28 and TRBJ2-2; a weak D match, TRBD1 (5 bases). The CDR3 totals 14 residues. V lost 5 bases, J lost 2 bases, and 9 bases lay in between. Germline V gene sequence: CDR1 MDHEN, CDR2 SYDVKM. This CDR3 is CASSRTLNTGELFF. CDR3 coding DNA: TGTGCCAGCAGTAGGACACTTAACACCGGGGAGCTGTTTTTT.